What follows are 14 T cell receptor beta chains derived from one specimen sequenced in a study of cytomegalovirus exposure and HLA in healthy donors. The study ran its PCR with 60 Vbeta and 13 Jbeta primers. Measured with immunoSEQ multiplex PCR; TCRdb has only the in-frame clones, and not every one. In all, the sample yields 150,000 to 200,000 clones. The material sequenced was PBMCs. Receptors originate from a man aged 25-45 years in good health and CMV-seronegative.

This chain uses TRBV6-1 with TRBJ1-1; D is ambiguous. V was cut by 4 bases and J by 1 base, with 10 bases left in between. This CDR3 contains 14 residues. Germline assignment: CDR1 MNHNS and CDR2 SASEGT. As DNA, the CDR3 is TGTGCCAGCAGTGGGCCCGACACGAACACTGAAGCTTTCTTT. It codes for CASSGPDTNTEAFF.

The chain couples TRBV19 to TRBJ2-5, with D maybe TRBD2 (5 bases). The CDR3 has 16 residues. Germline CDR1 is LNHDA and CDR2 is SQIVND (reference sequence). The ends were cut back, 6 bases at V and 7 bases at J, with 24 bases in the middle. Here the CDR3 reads CASSPRPVASLATQYF. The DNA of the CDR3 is TGTGCCAGTAGCCCCCGGCCCGTCGCTAGCTTGGCGACCCAGTACTTC.

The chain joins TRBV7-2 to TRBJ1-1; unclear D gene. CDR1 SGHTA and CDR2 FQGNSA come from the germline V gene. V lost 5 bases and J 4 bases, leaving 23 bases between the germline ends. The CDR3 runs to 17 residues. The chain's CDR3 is CASSRTPSTDRSTEAFF. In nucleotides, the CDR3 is TGTGCCAGCAGCCGAACCCCGAGTACAGACCGAAGCACTGAAGCTTTCTTT.

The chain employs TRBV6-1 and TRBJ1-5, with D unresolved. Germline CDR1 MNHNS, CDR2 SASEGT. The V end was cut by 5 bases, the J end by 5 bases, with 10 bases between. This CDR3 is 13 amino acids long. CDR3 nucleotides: TGTGCCAGCAGTTATCTGACTGATCAGCCCCAGCATTTT. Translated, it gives CASSYLTDQPQHF.

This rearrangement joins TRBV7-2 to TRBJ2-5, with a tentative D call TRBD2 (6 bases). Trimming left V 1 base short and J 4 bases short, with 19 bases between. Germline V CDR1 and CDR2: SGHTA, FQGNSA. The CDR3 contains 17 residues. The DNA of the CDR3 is TGTGCCAGCAGCTTAGTTTGGGGTCTTAACGGGGGAGAGACCCAGTACTTC. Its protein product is CASSLVWGLNGGETQYF.

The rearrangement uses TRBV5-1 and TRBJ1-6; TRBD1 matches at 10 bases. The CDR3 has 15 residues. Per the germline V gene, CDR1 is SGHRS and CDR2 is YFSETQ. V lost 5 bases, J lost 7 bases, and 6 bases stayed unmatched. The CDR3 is CASSWGQGINSPLHF. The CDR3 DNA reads TGCGCCAGCAGTTGGGGACAGGGGATAAATTCACCCCTCCACTTT.

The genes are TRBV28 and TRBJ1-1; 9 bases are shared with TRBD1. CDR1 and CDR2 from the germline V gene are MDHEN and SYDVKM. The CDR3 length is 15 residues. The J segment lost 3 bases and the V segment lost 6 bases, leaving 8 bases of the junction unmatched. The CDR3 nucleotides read TGTGCCAGCAGGTTGACAGGGGGTCTGGACACTGAAGCTTTCTTT. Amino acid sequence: CASRLTGGLDTEAFF.

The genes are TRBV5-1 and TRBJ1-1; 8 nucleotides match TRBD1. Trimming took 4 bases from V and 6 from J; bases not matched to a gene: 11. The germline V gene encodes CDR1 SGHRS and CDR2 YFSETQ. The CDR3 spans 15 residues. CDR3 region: CASSPDRGVPSEAFF. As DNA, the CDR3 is TGCGCCAGCAGCCCCGACAGGGGAGTACCTTCTGAAGCTTTCTTT.

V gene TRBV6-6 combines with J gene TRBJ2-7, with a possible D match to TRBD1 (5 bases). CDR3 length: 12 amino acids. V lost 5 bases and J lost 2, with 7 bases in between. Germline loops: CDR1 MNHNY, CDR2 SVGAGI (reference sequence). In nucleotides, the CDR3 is TGTGCCAGCAGTAGACAGCCCTACGAGCAGTACTTC. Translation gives CASSRQPYEQYF.

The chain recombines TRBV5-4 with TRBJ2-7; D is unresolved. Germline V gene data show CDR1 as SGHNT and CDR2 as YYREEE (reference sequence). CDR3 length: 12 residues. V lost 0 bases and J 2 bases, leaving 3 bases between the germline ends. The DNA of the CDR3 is TGTGCCAGCAGCTTGGGTACCTACGAGCAGTACTTC. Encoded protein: CASSLGTYEQYF.

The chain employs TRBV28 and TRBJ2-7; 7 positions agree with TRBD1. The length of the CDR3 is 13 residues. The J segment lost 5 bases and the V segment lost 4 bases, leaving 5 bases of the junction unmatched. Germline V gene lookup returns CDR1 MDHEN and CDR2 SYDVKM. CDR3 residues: CASSSQTGNEQYF. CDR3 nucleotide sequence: TGTGCCAGCAGTTCTCAGACAGGGAACGAGCAGTACTTC.

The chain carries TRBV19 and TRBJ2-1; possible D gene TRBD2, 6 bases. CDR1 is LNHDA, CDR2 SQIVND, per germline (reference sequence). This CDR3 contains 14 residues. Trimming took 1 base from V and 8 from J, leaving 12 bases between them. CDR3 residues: CASSIATSVYEQFF. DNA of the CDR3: TGTGCCAGTAGTATAGCGACTAGTGTCTATGAGCAGTTCTTC.

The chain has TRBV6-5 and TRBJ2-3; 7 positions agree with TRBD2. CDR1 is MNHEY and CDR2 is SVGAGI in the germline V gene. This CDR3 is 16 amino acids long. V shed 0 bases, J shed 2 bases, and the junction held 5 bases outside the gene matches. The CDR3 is CASSYSRGTYTDTQYF. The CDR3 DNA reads TGTGCCAGCAGTTACTCGCGGGGGACTTACACAGATACGCAGTATTTT.

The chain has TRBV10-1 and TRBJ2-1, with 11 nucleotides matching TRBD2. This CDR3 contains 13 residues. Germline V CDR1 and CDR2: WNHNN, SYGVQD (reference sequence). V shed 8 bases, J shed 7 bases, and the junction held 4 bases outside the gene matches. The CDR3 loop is CASGLAGGNEQFF. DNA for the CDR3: TGCGCCAGCGGCCTAGCGGGGGGAAATGAGCAGTTCTTC.